Listed here is a single T cell receptor beta chain. Germline V lookup: CDR1 LGHDT, CDR2 YNNKEL (reference sequence). This CDR3 contains 16 residues. Trimming removed 1 base at V and 10 bases at J, with 17 bases between. This record belongs to a study of blood T cell repertoires in COVID-19. TCRdb's copy holds only in-frame clones and misses some; the assay was immunoSEQ multiplex PCR. This table has 150,000 or so clones, around 85% appearing once. Material: peripheral blood. This sequence joins TRBV3-1 (or the pseudogene TRBV3-2) and TRBJ1-6; TRBD1 is a possible D gene (6 bases). This clonotype was obtained from a man aged 60 to 75 with acute or convalescent COVID-19. CDR3 coding DNA: TGTGCCAGCAGCCAAGGGGAGGGCAGGGGAAGATCACCCCTCCACTTT. It codes for CASSQGEGRGRSPLHF.